This entry features one T cell receptor (beta chain) sequence. This sample was taken from a study of blood T cell repertoires in COVID-19. Study context: The samples span acute and convalescent COVID-19 from the United States, Italy and Spain. Sources were T cells, B-cell-depleted T cells, or PBMCs; the material itself was cDNA or gDNA.

Germline V gene sequence: CDR1 SGDLS, CDR2 YYNGEE. This CDR3 has 15 residues. The junction had 4 bases not matched to a gene; V was cut back by 0 bases and J by 4 bases. Original processing methods: Amplification with reference gene primers provided the estimates of nucleated cell counts. Profiling relied on immunoSEQ multiplex PCR, and the TCRdb table lists in-frame clones only, not all of them. V and J calls and clone size are as listed in that table; D and trimming were resolved from the DNA. The table has roughly 41,000 clones, around four fifths seen once. The source of this sequence is a man aged 50-60 years with active COVID-19. V gene TRBV9 combines with J gene TRBJ2-7; 10 nucleotides align to TRBD2. Material: peripheral blood. The CDR3 loop is CASSVAPSGGYEQYF. In nucleotides, the CDR3 is TGTGCCAGCAGCGTAGCTCCTAGCGGGGGATACGAGCAGTACTTC.